This TCR beta chain was sequenced for a study of T cell responses to AZD1222 COVID-19 vaccine. This table comes from immunoSEQ multiplex PCR, and its TCRdb copy is limited to in-frame clones, with some not included. The sample shows 90,000 to 120,000 clones, roughly 85% of them seen only once. Only a few counts were recorded for this clone. V lost 1 base and J lost 3; bases outside the gene matches: 3. This CDR3 has 15 residues. CDR1 is LNHNV and CDR2 is YYDKDF in the germline V gene (reference sequence). V is TRBV15 and J is TRBJ2-3; 8 bases map to TRBD2. The receptor was isolated from an adult who received the AZD1222 COVID-19 vaccine. This specimen was peripheral blood, taken 28 days after the second AZD1222 dose. The CDR3 DNA is TGTGCCACCAGCAGAGGGTTAGCGGGAACAGATACGCAGTATTTT. This codes for CATSRGLAGTDTQYF. Combining the CDR3 with reference TRBV15 and TRBJ2-3 gives the whole variable domain DAMVIQNPRYQVTQFGKPVTLSCSQTLNHNVMYWYQQKSSQAPKLLFHYYDKDFNNEADTPDNFQSRRPNTSFCFLDIRSPGLGDTAMYLCATSRGLAGTDTQYFGPGTRLTVL.